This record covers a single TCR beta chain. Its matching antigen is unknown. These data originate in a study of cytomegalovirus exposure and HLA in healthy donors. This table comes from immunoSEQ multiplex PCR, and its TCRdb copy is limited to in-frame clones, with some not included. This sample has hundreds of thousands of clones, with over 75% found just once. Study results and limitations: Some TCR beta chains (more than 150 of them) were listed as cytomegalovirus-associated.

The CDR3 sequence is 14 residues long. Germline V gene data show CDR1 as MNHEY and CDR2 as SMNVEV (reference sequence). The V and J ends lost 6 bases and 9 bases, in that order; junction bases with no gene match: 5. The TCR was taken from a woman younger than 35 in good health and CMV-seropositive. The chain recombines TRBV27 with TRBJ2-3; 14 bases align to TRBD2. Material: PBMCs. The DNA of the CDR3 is TGTGCCAGCAGCCCGGGACTAGCGGGAGACACGCAGTATTTT. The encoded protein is CASSPGLAGDTQYF.